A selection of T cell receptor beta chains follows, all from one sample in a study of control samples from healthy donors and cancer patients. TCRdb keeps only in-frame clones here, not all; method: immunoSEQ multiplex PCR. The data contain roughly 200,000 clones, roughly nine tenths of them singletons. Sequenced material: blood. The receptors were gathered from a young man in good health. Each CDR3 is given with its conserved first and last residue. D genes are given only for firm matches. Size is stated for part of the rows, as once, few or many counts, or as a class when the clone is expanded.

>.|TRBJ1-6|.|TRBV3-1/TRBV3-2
TGTGCCAGCAGCCACAGGGCCGTCGGGGCAAATTCACCCCTCCACTTT
CASSHRAVGANSPLHF
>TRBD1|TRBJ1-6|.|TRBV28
TGTGCCAGCAGCCGAGTCCAAAATCGGGACAGACGTAATTCGGCCCTCCACTTT
CASSRVQNRDRRNSALHF
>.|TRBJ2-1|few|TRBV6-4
TGTGCCAGCAGTGAGTCGCGGACAAACAACATAAATGAGCAGTTCTTC
CASSESRTNNINEQFF
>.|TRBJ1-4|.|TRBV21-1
TGTGCCAGCAACACAACAGGGGAGGAAAAACTGTTTTTT
CASNTTGEEKLFF
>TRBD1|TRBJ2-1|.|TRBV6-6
TGTGCCAGCAGTCCTATCGGGGACAGGGCTCGATTTTACAATGAGCAGTTCTTC
CASSPIGDRARFYNEQFF
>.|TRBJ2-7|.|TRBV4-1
TGCGCCAGCAGACGACTAGGTATATTATCCTACGAGCAGTACTTC
CASRRLGILSYEQYF
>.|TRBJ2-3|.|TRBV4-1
TGCGCCAGCAGCCAAGATTCGGGACGGAGCACAGATACGCAGTATTTT
CASSQDSGRSTDTQYF
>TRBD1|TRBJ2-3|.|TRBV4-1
TGCGCCAGCAGCCAAGATGGGACAGGAACAGATACGCAGTATTTT
CASSQDGTGTDTQYF
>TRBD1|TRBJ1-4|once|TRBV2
TGTGCCACCAGGGGGCGAGGCGGCGAAAAACTGTTTTTT
CATRGRGGEKLFF
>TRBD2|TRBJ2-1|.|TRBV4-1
TGCGCCAGCAGCCAAGGGGGGGGGACTAGCTACAATGAGCAGTTCTTC
CASSQGGGTSYNEQFF
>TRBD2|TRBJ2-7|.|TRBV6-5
TGTGCCAGCAGGCAGCCCGGGACTAACTCCTACGAGCAGTACTTC
CASRQPGTNSYEQYF
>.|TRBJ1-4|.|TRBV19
TGTGCCAGTAGTATGCGGGCAACTAATGAAAAACTGTTTTTT
CASSMRATNEKLFF
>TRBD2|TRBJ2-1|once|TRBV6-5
TGTGCCAGCAGAGCCCCCACGGGGGGGTACAATGAGCAGTTCTTC
CASRAPTGGYNEQFF
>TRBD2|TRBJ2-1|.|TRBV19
TGTGCCAGTAGTATGGTGCAGGGAGGGGATGAGCAGTTCTTC
CASSMVQGGDEQFF
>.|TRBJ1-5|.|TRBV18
TGTGCCAGCTCAAGCGGACAGCTGAGCAATCAGCCCCAGCATTTT
CASSSGQLSNQPQHF
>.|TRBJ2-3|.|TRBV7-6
TGTGCCAGCAGCTTAGGACATAGGGATACGCAGTATTTT
CASSLGHRDTQYF
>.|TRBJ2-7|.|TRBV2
TGTGCCAGCAGGGTCGAGGGCTCCTACGAGCAGTACTTC
CASRVEGSYEQYF
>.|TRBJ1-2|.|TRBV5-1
TGCGCCAGCAGCGACACCGACAGAATATATGGCTACACCTTC
CASSDTDRIYGYTF
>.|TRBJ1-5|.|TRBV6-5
TGTGCCACCGGACGAGTAAGAGATCAGCCCCAGCATTTT
CATGRVRDQPQHF
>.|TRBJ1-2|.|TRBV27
TGTGCCAGCAGTACCTACCCGGGGGGGTATGGCTACACCTTC
CASSTYPGGYGYTF
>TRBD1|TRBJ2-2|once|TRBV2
TGTGCCAGCAGATGGACAGGGGGATACACCGGGGAGCTGTTTTTT
CASRWTGGYTGELFF
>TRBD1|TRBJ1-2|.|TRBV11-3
TGTGCCAGCTCCCGAACAGGGGGTATGGGCTACACCTTC
CASSRTGGMGYTF
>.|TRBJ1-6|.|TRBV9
TGTGCCAGCAGCGTGGGGCCAGCCTCCTATAATTCACCCCTCCACTTT
CASSVGPASYNSPLHF
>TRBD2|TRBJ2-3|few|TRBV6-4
TGTGCCAGCAGTTTCAGCGGGGGGGCCACAGATACGCAGTATTTT
CASSFSGGATDTQYF
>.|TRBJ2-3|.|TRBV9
TGTGCCAGCAGCGTAGGCCAACGGGGGGCCCCGATTAAGATCACAGATACGCAGTATTTT
CASSVGQRGAPIKITDTQYF
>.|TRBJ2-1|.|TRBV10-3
TGTGCCATCAGTGGGCCAGGGACCTACAATGAGCAGTTCTTC
CAISGPGTYNEQFF
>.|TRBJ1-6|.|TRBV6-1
TGTGCCAGCAGTGAGTTTAAGAGCTCCTATAATTCACCCCTCCACTTT
CASSEFKSSYNSPLHF
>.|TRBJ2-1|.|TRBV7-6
TGTGCCAGCACCGCCGGGGGACATATCAATGAGCAGTTCTTC
CASTAGGHINEQFF
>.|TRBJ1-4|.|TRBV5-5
TGTGCCAGCAGCTTGACAGTGGCTAATGAAAAACTGTTTTTT
CASSLTVANEKLFF
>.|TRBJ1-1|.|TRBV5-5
TGTGCCAGCCAATTTCCGGTGGATGATGACACTGAAGCTTTCTTT
CASQFPVDDDTEAFF
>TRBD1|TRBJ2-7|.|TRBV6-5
TGTGCCAGCAGTATACAGGACAGGAACTACGAGCAGTACTTC
CASSIQDRNYEQYF
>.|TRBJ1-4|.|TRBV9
TGTGCCAGCAGCCGGACGCCGAATGAAAAACTGTTTTTT
CASSRTPNEKLFF
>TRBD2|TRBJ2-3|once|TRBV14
TGTGCCAGCTCCCTATTTGCTAGCGGGGGAACAGATACGCAGTATTTT
CASSLFASGGTDTQYF
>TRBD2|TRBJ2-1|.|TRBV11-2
TGTGCCAGCAGCTTCGGGCGGGAGTCCTACAATGAGCAGTTCTTC
CASSFGRESYNEQFF
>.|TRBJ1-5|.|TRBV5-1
TGCGCCAGCAGCTTGGGACAGAGCAATCAGCCCCAGCATTTT
CASSLGQSNQPQHF
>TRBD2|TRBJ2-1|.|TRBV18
TGTGCCAGCTCTCCACGTCTAGCGGGGGGGACTGACTACAATGAGCAGTTCTTC
CASSPRLAGGTDYNEQFF
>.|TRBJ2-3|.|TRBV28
TGTGCCAGCAGAGTCGACGGGCGGGCCTATCATCGTACAGATACGCAGTATTTT
CASRVDGRAYHRTDTQYF
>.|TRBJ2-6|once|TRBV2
TGTGCCAGCAGAGACGTGGGGGCCAACGTCCTGACTTTC
CASRDVGANVLTF
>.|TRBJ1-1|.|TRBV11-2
TGTGCCAGCAGCTTAGTGACGAAGAACACTGAAGCTTTCTTT
CASSLVTKNTEAFF
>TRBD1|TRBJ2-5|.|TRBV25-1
TGTGCCAGCAGCCTCGGGACAGTGAAGGAGACCCAGTACTTC
CASSLGTVKETQYF
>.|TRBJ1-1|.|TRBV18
TGTGCCAGCTCACCCGTTGATACTGAAGCTTTCTTT
CASSPVDTEAFF
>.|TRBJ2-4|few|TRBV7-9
TGTGCCAGCAGCTTAGCGGGCAAAAACATTCAGTACTTC
CASSLAGKNIQYF
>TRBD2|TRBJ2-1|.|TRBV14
TGTGCCAGCAGCCCCTCGACTAGCCGCAATGAGCAGTTCTTC
CASSPSTSRNEQFF
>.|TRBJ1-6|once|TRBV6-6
TGTGCCAGCAGTTACCAGCAGGGAGGTAATTCACCCCTCCACTTT
CASSYQQGGNSPLHF